This is a list of T cell receptor beta chains from one sample in a study of CDR3 diversity in severe acne. In TCRdb, the PCR reads were re-called with MiXCR into one record per CDR3 protein. This table has around 94,000 distinct CDR3 sequences, 51% appearing once. Input material: blood. All receptors come from a male donor with acne. Each CDR3 is given without its conserved first and last residue. Each record gives: J gene, V gene, CDR3 protein.

J gene: TRBJ2-4; V gene: TRBV20-1; CDR3 protein: SARVDGTNIQY
J gene: TRBJ1-4; V gene: TRBV15; CDR3 protein: ATSRDGYTNEKLF
J gene: TRBJ2-7; V gene: TRBV7-9; CDR3 protein: ASSRRGTSGQPYEQY
J gene: TRBJ2-2; V gene: TRBV12-3/TRBV12-4; CDR3 protein: ASSLAPGAEREGKYGELF
J gene: TRBJ2-7; V gene: TRBV29-1; CDR3 protein: SVEGLAGTYEQY
J gene: TRBJ2-5; V gene: TRBV2; CDR3 protein: ASRPSREWRGETQY
J gene: TRBJ1-1; V gene: TRBV4-3; CDR3 protein: ASSQRAAGATEAF
J gene: TRBJ2-7; V gene: TRBV9; CDR3 protein: ASSVEAGGPSSYEQY
J gene: TRBJ1-4; V gene: TRBV29-1; CDR3 protein: SVLNPGNDEKLF
J gene: TRBJ2-2; V gene: TRBV7-6; CDR3 protein: ASSLDPGTGDTGELF
J gene: TRBJ1-1; V gene: TRBV2; CDR3 protein: ASSEWDRGNTEAF
J gene: TRBJ1-5; V gene: TRBV7-2; CDR3 protein: ASSLYRDGYQPQH
J gene: TRBJ2-7; V gene: TRBV9; CDR3 protein: ASSYGSYEQY
J gene: TRBJ2-7; V gene: TRBV20-1; CDR3 protein: SAELSGQASYEQY
J gene: TRBJ2-2; V gene: TRBV24-1; CDR3 protein: ATNDARVAGELF
J gene: TRBJ2-5; V gene: TRBV2; CDR3 protein: ASSERAGAYQETQY
J gene: TRBJ2-2; V gene: TRBV12-5; CDR3 protein: ASGYSHGELF
J gene: TRBJ2-3; V gene: TRBV20-1; CDR3 protein: SASSSGTTSTDTQY
J gene: TRBJ2-5; V gene: TRBV7-3; CDR3 protein: ASSLWGGETQY
J gene: TRBJ1-2; V gene: TRBV10-3; CDR3 protein: AISIGQGYYGYT
J gene: TRBJ2-3; V gene: TRBV5-5; CDR3 protein: ASSLVSTTGGAVTDTQY
J gene: TRBJ1-6; V gene: TRBV6-5; CDR3 protein: ASSSGTSSPLH
J gene: TRBJ2-5; V gene: TRBV29-1; CDR3 protein: SVEAVEETQY
J gene: TRBJ1-5; V gene: TRBV4-2; CDR3 protein: ASSTQDRGDQPQH
J gene: TRBJ1-3; V gene: TRBV7-8; CDR3 protein: ASSLPRGSGNTIY
J gene: TRBJ1-6; V gene: TRBV25-1; CDR3 protein: ASSESHRGSSPLH
J gene: TRBJ1-1; V gene: TRBV15; CDR3 protein: ATSRPHSVEAF